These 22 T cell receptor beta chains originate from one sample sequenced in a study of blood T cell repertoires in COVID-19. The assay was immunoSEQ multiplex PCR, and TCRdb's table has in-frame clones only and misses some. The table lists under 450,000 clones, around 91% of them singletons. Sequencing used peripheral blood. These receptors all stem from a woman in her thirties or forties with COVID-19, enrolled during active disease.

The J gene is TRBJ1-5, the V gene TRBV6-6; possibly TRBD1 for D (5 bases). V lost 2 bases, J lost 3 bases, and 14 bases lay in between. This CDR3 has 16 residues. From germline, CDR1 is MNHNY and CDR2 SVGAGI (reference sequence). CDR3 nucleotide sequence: TGTGCCAGCAGTTACCGGAGACAGCCGACCAATCAGCCCCAGCATTTT. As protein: CASSYRRQPTNQPQHF.

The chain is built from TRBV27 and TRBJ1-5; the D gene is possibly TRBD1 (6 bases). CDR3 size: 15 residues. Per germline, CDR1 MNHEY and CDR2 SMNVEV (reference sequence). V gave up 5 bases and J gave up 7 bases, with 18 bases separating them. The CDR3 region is CASSPWGNREQPQHF. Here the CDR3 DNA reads TGTGCCAGCAGTCCCTGGGGTAACAGGGAACAGCCCCAGCATTTT.

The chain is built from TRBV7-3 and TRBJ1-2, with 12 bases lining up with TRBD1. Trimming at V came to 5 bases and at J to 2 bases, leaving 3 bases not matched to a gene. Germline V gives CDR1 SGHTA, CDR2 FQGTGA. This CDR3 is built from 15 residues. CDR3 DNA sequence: TGTGCCAGCAGCCCCGGGACAGGGGGCAACTATGGCTACACCTTC. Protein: CASSPGTGGNYGYTF.

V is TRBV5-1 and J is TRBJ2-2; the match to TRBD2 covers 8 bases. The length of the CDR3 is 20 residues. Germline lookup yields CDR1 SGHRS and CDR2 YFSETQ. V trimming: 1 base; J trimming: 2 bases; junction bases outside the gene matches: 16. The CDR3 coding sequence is TGCGCCAGCAGCTTGAATTGGCGGGGGGCCGAACGCTTAAACACCGGGGAGCTGTTTTTT. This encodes CASSLNWRGAERLNTGELFF.

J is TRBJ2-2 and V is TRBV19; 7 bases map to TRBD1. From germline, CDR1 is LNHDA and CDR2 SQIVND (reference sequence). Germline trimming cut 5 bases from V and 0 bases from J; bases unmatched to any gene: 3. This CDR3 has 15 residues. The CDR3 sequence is CASSRQGTNTGELFF. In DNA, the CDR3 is TGTGCCAGTAGTCGACAGGGTACGAACACCGGGGAGCTGTTTTTT. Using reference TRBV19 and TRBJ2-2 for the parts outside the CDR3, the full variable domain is DGGITQSPKYLFRKEGQNVTLSCEQNLNHDAMYWYRQDPGQGLRLIYYSQIVNDFQKGDIAEGYSVSREKKESFPLTVTSAQKNPTAFYLCASSRQGTNTGELFFGEGSRLTVL.

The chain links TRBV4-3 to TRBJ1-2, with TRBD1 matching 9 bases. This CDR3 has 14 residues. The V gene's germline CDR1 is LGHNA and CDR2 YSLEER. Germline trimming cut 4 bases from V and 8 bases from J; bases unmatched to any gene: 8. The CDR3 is CASSLAGTGKGYTF. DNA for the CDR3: TGCGCCAGCAGCCTTGCCGGGACAGGGAAAGGCTACACCTTC.

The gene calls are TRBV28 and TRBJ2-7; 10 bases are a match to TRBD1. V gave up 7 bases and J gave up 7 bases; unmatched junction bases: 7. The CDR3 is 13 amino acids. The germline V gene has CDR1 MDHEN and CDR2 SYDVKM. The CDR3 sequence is CASIARTGGEQYF. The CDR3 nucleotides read TGTGCCAGCATTGCCCGGACAGGGGGGGAGCAGTACTTC.

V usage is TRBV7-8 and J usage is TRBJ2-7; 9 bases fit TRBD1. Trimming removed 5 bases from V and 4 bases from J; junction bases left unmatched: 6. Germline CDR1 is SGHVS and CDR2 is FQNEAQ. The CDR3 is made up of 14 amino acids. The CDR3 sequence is CASSPDRGTYEQYF. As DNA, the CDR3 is TGTGCCAGCAGCCCGGACAGGGGAACGTACGAGCAGTACTTC.

Here the CDR3 DNA reads TGTGCCAGCAGTTTAGGACTAGAGAACACTGAAGCTTTCTTT. This encodes CASSLGLENTEAFF. The rearrangement uses TRBV28 and TRBJ1-1; D not resolved. Looked up from germline, CDR1 is MDHEN and CDR2 is SYDVKM. Trimming removed 2 bases from V and 1 base from J, with 8 bases in between. The CDR3 is made up of 14 amino acids.

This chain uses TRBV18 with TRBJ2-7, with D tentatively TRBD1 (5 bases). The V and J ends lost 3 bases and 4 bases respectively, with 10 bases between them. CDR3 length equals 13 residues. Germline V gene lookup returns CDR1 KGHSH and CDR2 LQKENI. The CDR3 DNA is TGTGCCAGCTCACCCATCTCAGGGTACGAGCAGTACTTC. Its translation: CASSPISGYEQYF.

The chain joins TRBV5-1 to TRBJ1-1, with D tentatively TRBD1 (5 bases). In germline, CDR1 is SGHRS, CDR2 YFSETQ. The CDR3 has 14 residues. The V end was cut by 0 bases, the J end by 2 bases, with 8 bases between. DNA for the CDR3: TGCGCCAGCAGCTTGGGACAGCCTAACACTGAAGCTTTCTTT. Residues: CASSLGQPNTEAFF.

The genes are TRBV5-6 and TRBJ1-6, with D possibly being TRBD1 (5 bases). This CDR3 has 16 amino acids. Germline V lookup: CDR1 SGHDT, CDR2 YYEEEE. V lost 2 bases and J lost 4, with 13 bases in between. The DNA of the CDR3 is TGTGCCAGCAGCTTTTACAGGAGCACGTATAATTCACCCCTCCACTTT. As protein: CASSFYRSTYNSPLHF.

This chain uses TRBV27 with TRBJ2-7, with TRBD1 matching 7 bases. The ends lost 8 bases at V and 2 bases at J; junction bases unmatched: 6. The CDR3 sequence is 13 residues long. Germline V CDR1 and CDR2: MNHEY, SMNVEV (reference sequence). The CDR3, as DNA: TGTGCCAGCGGAGACAGGGCCCCCTACGAGCAGTACTTC. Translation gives CASGDRAPYEQYF.

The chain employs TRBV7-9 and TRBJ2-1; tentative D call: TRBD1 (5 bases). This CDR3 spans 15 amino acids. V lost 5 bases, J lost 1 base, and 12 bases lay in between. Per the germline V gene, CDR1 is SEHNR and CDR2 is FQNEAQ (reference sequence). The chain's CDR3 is CASSLAGLSYNEQFF. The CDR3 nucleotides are TGTGCCAGCAGCCTGGCAGGGCTTTCCTACAATGAGCAGTTCTTC.

CDR3 sequence: CASSLIGPQGKGDYGYTF. CDR3 bases: TGTGCCAGCAGTTTAATTGGGCCACAGGGGAAGGGCGACTATGGCTACACCTTC. The chain employs TRBV27 and TRBJ1-2; 7 nucleotides match TRBD1. V was pared by 2 bases and J by 3 bases, with 15 bases of the junction left unmatched. This CDR3 has 18 residues. Germline V gene lookup returns CDR1 MNHEY and CDR2 SMNVEV (reference sequence).

The CDR3 sequence is CASRGDSHFYEQYF. The CDR3 bases are TGTGCCAGCAGAGGAGACAGCCACTTTTACGAGCAGTACTTC. V usage is TRBV6-1 and J usage is TRBJ2-7, with D perhaps matching TRBD1 (5 bases). Germline lookup yields CDR1 MNHNS and CDR2 SASEGT. Trimming took off 6 bases at V and 4 bases at J, with 16 bases between the two ends. This CDR3 spans 14 amino acids.

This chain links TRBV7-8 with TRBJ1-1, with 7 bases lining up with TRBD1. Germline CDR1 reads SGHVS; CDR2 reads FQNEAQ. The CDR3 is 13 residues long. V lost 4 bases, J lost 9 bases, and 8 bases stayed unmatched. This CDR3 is CASSSTQQGKAFF. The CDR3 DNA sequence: TGTGCCAGCAGCTCGACCCAACAGGGGAAAGCTTTCTTT.

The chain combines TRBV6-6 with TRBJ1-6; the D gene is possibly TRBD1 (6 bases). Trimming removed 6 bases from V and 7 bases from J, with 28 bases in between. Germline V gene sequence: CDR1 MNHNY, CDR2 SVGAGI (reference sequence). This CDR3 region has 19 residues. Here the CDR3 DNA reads TGTGCCAGCAGCTTCTACCGGGGGGGCCAGGGGTCGAAGAATTCACCCCTCCACTTT. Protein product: CASSFYRGGQGSKNSPLHF.

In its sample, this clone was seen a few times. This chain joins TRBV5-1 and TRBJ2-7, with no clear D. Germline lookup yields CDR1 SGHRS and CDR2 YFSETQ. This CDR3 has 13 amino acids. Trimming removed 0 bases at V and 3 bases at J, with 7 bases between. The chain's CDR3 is CASSLGVNYEQYF. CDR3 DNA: TGCGCCAGCAGCTTGGGAGTCAACTACGAGCAGTACTTC. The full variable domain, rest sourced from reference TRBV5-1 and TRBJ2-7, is KAGVTQTPRYLIKTRGQQVTLSCSPISGHRSVSWYQQTPGQGLQFLFEYFSETQRNKGNFPGRFSGRQFSNSRSEMNVSTLELGDSALYLCASSLGVNYEQYFGPGTRLTVT.

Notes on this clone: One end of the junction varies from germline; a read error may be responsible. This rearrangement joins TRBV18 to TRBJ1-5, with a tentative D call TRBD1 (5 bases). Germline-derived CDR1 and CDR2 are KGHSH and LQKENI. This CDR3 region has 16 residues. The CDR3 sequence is CASSLNPASGGQPRHF. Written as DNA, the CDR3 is TGTGCCAGCTCTCTAAATCCGGCTTCGGGGGGTCAGCCCCGGCATTTT.

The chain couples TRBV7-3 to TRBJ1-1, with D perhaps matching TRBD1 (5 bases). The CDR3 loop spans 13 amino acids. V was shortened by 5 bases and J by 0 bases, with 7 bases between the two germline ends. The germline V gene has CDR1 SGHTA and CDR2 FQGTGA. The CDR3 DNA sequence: TGTGCCAGCAGCCAGACAGTGAACACTGAAGCTTTCTTT. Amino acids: CASSQTVNTEAFF.

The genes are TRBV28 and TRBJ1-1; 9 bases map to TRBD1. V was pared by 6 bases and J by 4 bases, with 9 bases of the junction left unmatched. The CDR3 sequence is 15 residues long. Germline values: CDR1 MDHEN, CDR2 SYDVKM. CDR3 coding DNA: TGTGCCAGCAGATCGACAGGGGGACGGTTCACTGAAGCTTTCTTT. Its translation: CASRSTGGRFTEAFF.